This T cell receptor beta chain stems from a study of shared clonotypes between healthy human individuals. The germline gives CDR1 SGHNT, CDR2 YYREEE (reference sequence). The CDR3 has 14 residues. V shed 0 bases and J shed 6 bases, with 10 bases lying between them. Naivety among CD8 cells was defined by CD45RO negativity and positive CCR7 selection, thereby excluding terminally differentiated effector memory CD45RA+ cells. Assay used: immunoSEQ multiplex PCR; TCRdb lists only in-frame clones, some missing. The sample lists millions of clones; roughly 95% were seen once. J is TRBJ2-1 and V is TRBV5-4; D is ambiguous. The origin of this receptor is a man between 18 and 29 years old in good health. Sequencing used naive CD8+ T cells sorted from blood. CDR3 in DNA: TGTGCCAGCAGCTTGGAAAGCTCGATCAATGAGCAGTTCTTC. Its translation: CASSLESSINEQFF.